Presented here are 28 T cell receptor beta chains from one specimen sequenced in a study of blood T cell repertoires in COVID-19. Here immunoSEQ multiplex PCR was the method, and the copy in TCRdb shows in-frame clones only, minus some. The sample carries tens of thousands of clones, 70% to 90% recorded once. Sequencing was performed on peripheral blood. The source is a man between 40 and 49 years old with COVID-19, enrolled during active disease.

This rearrangement joins TRBV7-2 to TRBJ1-1, with D perhaps TRBD1 (5 bases). This CDR3 is built from 15 residues. Germline lookup yields CDR1 SGHTA and CDR2 FQGNSA. Between the trimmed V and J ends, which lost 6 bases and 2 bases, there was a span of 16 bases. The CDR3 DNA sequence: TGTGCCAGCAGGGGGCTGGGGGGTAGTAACACTGAAGCTTTCTTT. Translating it yields CASRGLGGSNTEAFF.

V is TRBV7-9 and J is TRBJ1-6, with D perhaps matching TRBD1 (6 bases). Trimming pared 5 bases from V and 9 bases from J, leaving 11 bases between. The CDR3 runs 13 residues. The germline CDR1 and CDR2 sequences are SEHNR and FQNEAQ (reference sequence). The CDR3 spells CASSRTDLSPLHF. The CDR3 DNA reads TGTGCCAGCAGCCGGACAGACCTTTCACCCCTCCACTTT.

The gene calls are TRBV30 and TRBJ1-5; D possibly corresponds to TRBD1 (6 bases). Germline values: CDR1 GTSNPN, CDR2 SVGIG (reference sequence). V lost 1 base and J lost 4, with 14 bases in between. The CDR3 extends over 15 amino acids. The CDR3 region has the DNA TGTGCCTGGAGTGGCCCTGGGACATTAAATCAGCCCCAGCATTTT. Translation gives CAWSGPGTLNQPQHF.

This chain connects TRBV2 to TRBJ1-2; D uncertain. V was clipped by 4 bases and J by 7 bases, with 13 bases between them. The CDR3 contains 13 residues. The germline V gene has CDR1 SNHLY and CDR2 FYNNEI. CDR3 amino acids: CASSVNSMGGYTF. CDR3 nucleotide sequence: TGTGCCAGCAGTGTCAACAGTATGGGTGGCTACACCTTC.

The rearrangement joins TRBV13 to TRBJ2-7, with 9 nucleotides matching TRBD1. Germline trimming cut 2 bases from V and 6 bases from J; bases unmatched to any gene: 14. This CDR3 comprises 17 residues. From germline, CDR1 is PRHDT and CDR2 FYEKMQ (reference sequence). The CDR3, as DNA: TGTGCCAGCAGCTTACAGTACGAATTGACAGGGGGTTCCGAGCAGTACTTC. Its protein product is CASSLQYELTGGSEQYF.

This sequence joins TRBV30 and TRBJ2-1; 8 nucleotides agree with TRBD2. This CDR3 contains 16 residues. The V segment lost 0 bases and the J segment 4 bases; nucleotides outside the gene matches: 8. From germline, CDR1 is GTSNPN and CDR2 SVGIG (reference sequence). CDR3 region: CAWSVQGGGNYNEQFF. CDR3 DNA: TGTGCCTGGAGTGTACAGGGCGGGGGGAATTACAATGAGCAGTTCTTC.

This chain's CDR3 is CASSLQGGASGNTIYF. The CDR3, as DNA: TGTGCCAGCAGCTTACAGGGTGGCGCCTCTGGAAACACCATATATTTT. The genes are TRBV7-6 and TRBJ1-3; D may be TRBD1 (5 bases). Germline loops: CDR1 SGHVS, CDR2 FNYEAQ. Between the trimmed V and J ends, which lost 2 bases and 0 bases, there was a span of 11 bases. The length of the CDR3 is 16 residues.

The chain employs TRBV5-4 and TRBJ2-3; 14 bases match TRBD2. Germline V CDR1 and CDR2: SGHNT, YYREEE (reference sequence). Trimming removed 4 bases from V and 5 bases from J; junction bases left unmatched: 12. The CDR3 length is 18 residues. CDR3 nucleotide sequence: TGTGCCAGCAGCAAGACTAGGACTAGCGGGGGGCCTGTAGATACGCAGTATTTT. Encoded protein: CASSKTRTSGGPVDTQYF.

This chain connects TRBV6-1 to TRBJ1-5, with TRBD1 matching over 7 bases. CDR3 length equals 13 residues. V gave up 0 bases and J gave up 9 bases; unmatched junction bases: 2. The germline V gene has CDR1 MNHNS and CDR2 SASEGT. CDR3 in DNA: TGTGCCAGCAGTGAAGCGGGGGACAGGCCCCAGCATTTT. Encoded protein: CASSEAGDRPQHF.

J is TRBJ2-3 and V is TRBV29-1; 8 bases are shared with TRBD2. The CDR3 has 12 residues. V was pared by 4 bases and J by 6 bases, with 3 bases of the junction left unmatched. Germline loops: CDR1 SQVTM, CDR2 ANQGSEA. The CDR3 sequence is CSVAERGDTQYF. DNA for the CDR3: TGCAGCGTTGCCGAGCGGGGGGATACGCAGTATTTT.

The gene calls are TRBV11-2 and TRBJ1-2, with 7 nucleotides matching TRBD1. With V trimmed by 6 bases and J by 7 bases, 11 bases remained unmatched. Germline loops: CDR1 SGHAT, CDR2 FQNNGV. CDR3 size: 14 residues. The CDR3 is CASSSLRQGGGYTF. The CDR3 DNA follows: TGTGCCAGCAGTTCCCTAAGACAGGGTGGTGGCTACACCTTC.

The genes are TRBV9 and TRBJ2-1; D call uncertain. The germline V gene encodes CDR1 SGDLS and CDR2 YYNGEE. V was trimmed by 1 base and J by 7 bases, leaving 9 bases between them. CDR3 length: 13 amino acids. CDR3 loop: CASSVFSTNEQFF. The CDR3 region has the DNA TGTGCCAGCAGCGTATTTAGCACAAATGAGCAGTTCTTC.

CDR3 amino acids: CAWNGESYNEQFF. The DNA of the CDR3 is TGTGCCTGGAACGGGGAATCCTACAATGAGCAGTTCTTC. The chain carries TRBV30 and TRBJ2-1; D is possibly TRBD2 (5 bases). The germline CDR1 and CDR2 sequences are GTSNPN and SVGIG (reference sequence). This CDR3 contains 13 residues. V was cut by 4 bases and J by 1 base, with 8 bases left in between.

J is TRBJ1-2 and V is TRBV5-1, with TRBD1 matching 9 bases. V dropped 7 bases and J dropped 4; count of bases not matched to a gene: 5. The length of the CDR3 is 13 residues. The germline V gene has CDR1 SGHRS and CDR2 YFSETQ. Here the CDR3 reads CASQTGQGYGYTF. The CDR3, as DNA: TGCGCCAGCCAGACGGGACAGGGCTATGGCTACACCTTC.

V gene TRBV6-5 combines with J gene TRBJ2-7; the D gene is possibly TRBD2 (6 bases). With 7 bases removed from V and 6 bases from J, the gap between germline ends came to 19 bases. This CDR3 comprises 14 residues. Germline V gives CDR1 MNHEY, CDR2 SVGAGI. CDR3 bases: TGTGCCAGCAAGCGGTCGGGGGTCGCGAGCGAGCAGTACTTC. Its protein is CASKRSGVASEQYF.

This clone was found once. The chain joins TRBV3-1 (or the pseudogene TRBV3-2) to TRBJ1-2; no firm D call. Germline CDR1 is LGHDT and CDR2 is YNNKEL (reference sequence). The CDR3 totals 14 residues. V shed 2 bases and J shed 5 bases, with 12 bases lying between them. In DNA form, the CDR3 reads TGTGCCAGCAGCCAATCTCAGGTTCGGTATGGCTACACCTTC. Translating gives CASSQSQVRYGYTF.

This clone was recorded once. The chain recombines TRBV29-1 with TRBJ1-3; 10 nucleotides agree with TRBD1. Germline loops: CDR1 SQVTM, CDR2 ANQGSEA. This CDR3 is built from 14 residues. Trimming at V came to 6 bases and at J to 6 bases, leaving 8 bases not matched to a gene. CDR3: CSVRDRGWENTIYF. The CDR3, as DNA: TGCAGCGTACGGGACAGGGGTTGGGAAAACACCATATATTTT. The full variable domain, completed using reference TRBV29-1 and TRBJ1-3, is SAVISQKPSRDICQRGTSLTIQCQVDSQVTMMFWYRQQPGQSLTLIATANQGSEATYESGFVIDKFPISRPNLTFSTLTVSNMSPEDSSIYLCSVRDRGWENTIYFGEGSWLTVV.

V gene TRBV12-3 or TRBV12-4 combines with J gene TRBJ2-7, with TRBD1 identical over 7 bases. The ends lost 6 bases at V and 5 bases at J; junction bases unmatched: 7. There are 13 residues in the CDR3. CDR3 sequence: CASRDDRVHEQYF. As DNA, the CDR3 is TGTGCCAGCAGGGACGACAGGGTCCACGAGCAGTACTTC.

The chain carries TRBV3-1 (or the pseudogene TRBV3-2) and TRBJ2-1, with a possible D match to TRBD2 (6 bases). The CDR3 extends over 17 amino acids. In germline, CDR1 is LGHDT, CDR2 YNNKEL (reference sequence). Trimming removed 1 base at V and 8 bases at J, with 21 bases between. DNA of the CDR3: TGTGCCAGCAGCCAAGCCGGGGGAGGAGCGGGCACGTATGAGCAGTTCTTC. Its protein product is CASSQAGGGAGTYEQFF.

The chain links TRBV6-1 to TRBJ1-4; weak D call: TRBD1 (6 bases). This CDR3 has 14 residues. V gave up 3 bases and J gave up 7 bases, with 12 bases separating them. Germline CDR1 reads MNHNS; CDR2 reads SASEGT. The CDR3 sequence is CASSDAGASEKLFF. CDR3 DNA sequence: TGTGCCAGCAGTGATGCAGGGGCTAGTGAAAAACTGTTTTTT.

The chain employs TRBV5-5 and TRBJ2-7, with TRBD1 matching 8 bases. CDR3 size: 16 residues. Germline CDR1 is SGHKS and CDR2 is YYEKEE (reference sequence). J lost 6 bases, V lost 3 bases, and 14 bases had no gene match. CDR3 residues: CASSSMGGTGFSEQYF. In DNA, the CDR3 is TGTGCCAGCAGCTCGATGGGTGGGACAGGTTTCAGCGAGCAGTACTTC.

The chain links TRBV27 to TRBJ1-5, with a tentative D call TRBD1 (6 bases). Between the trimmed V and J ends, which lost 8 bases and 5 bases, there was a span of 13 bases. CDR1 MNHEY and CDR2 SMNVEV come from the germline V gene (reference sequence). This CDR3 is built from 13 residues. The CDR3 bases are TGTGCCAGCGGACTCACAGGGTATCAGCCCCAGCATTTT. This encodes CASGLTGYQPQHF.

The V gene is TRBV5-1, the J gene TRBJ2-5; the match to TRBD1 covers 8 bases. CDR1 SGHRS and CDR2 YFSETQ come from the germline V gene. J was trimmed by 3 bases and V by 2 bases; bases with no gene match: 6. This CDR3 has 15 amino acids. In DNA, the CDR3 is TGCGCCAGCAGCTTCGGACAGGGATTTGAAGAGACCCAGTACTTC. Translated: CASSFGQGFEETQYF.

DNA for the CDR3: TGCGCCAGCAGCCAAGTTTTGTTAGGGGGCGCGGTGAGTCCCAATTCACCCCTCCACTTT. It codes for CASSQVLLGGAVSPNSPLHF. This chain uses TRBV4-1 with TRBJ1-6; 7 nucleotides agree with TRBD1. Per the germline V gene, CDR1 is MGHRA and CDR2 is YSYEKL. This CDR3 comprises 20 residues. V dropped 1 base and J dropped 7; count of bases not matched to a gene: 19.

This clone was found a few times. The chain is built from TRBV30 and TRBJ2-1, with 8 bases that match TRBD2. The CDR3 runs 16 residues. In germline, CDR1 is GTSNPN, CDR2 SVGIG (reference sequence). The V segment lost 5 bases and the J segment 7 bases; nucleotides outside the gene matches: 16. The CDR3 loop reads CAWSIPYAGGRNEQFF. For the CDR3, the DNA is TGTGCCTGGTCAATCCCATATGCGGGGGGCAGGAATGAGCAGTTCTTC.

The CDR3 nucleotides read TGTGCCAGCAGCGCCACCGGGACTAGCAAGTATTTT. Protein product: CASSATGTSKYF. This chain joins TRBV6-5 and TRBJ2-3; 9 bases map to TRBD2. Germline trimming cut 6 bases from V and 13 bases from J; bases unmatched to any gene: 8. This CDR3 spans 12 amino acids. Germline V gene data show CDR1 as MNHEY and CDR2 as SVGAGI.

This chain links TRBV5-1 with TRBJ1-1; D possibly corresponds to TRBD1 (5 bases). The CDR3 spans 15 residues. The V gene's germline CDR1 is SGHRS and CDR2 YFSETQ. V lost 4 bases, J lost 4 bases, and 17 bases lay in between. The CDR3 region is CASSLRGTLATEAFF. CDR3 sequence (DNA): TGCGCCAGCAGCCTAAGGGGCACCTTGGCCACTGAAGCTTTCTTT.

The chain joins TRBV27 to TRBJ1-6, with TRBD1 matching 7 bases. Looked up from germline, CDR1 is MNHEY and CDR2 is SMNVEV (reference sequence). This CDR3 has 13 residues. Trimming at V came to 6 bases and at J to 9 bases, leaving 5 bases not matched to a gene. For the CDR3, the DNA is TGTGCCAGCAGAGACAGGGCCAGTTCACCCCTCCACTTT. Its translation: CASRDRASSPLHF.